The 16 T cell receptor beta chains listed next were all sequenced from one sample in a study of tumor-infiltrating lymphocytes in oesophageal squamous cell carcinoma. Each CDR3 protein is one row after TCRdb ran MiXCR on the PCR reads. The data show approximately 12,000 distinct CDR3 sequences, over 50% seen once. Sequencing input: esophageal tumor tissue. These receptors were collected from a male donor with esophageal squamous cell carcinoma.

The V and J genes are TRBV7-3 and TRBJ2-1, with 8 bases lining up with TRBD2. V gave up 2 bases and J gave up 3 bases; unmatched junction bases: 0. From germline, CDR1 is SGHTA and CDR2 FQGTGA. The CDR3 is 14 amino acids. The CDR3 coding sequence is TGTGCCAGCAGCTTAGGGACTAGCTACAATGAGCAGTTCTTC. The encoded protein is CASSLGTSYNEQFF.

The chain is built from TRBV7-2 and TRBJ1-3; TRBD1 matches at 10 bases. CDR3 length: 16 residues. Germline-derived CDR1 and CDR2 are SGHTA and FQGNSA. J was trimmed by 5 bases and V by 3 bases; bases with no gene match: 7. The CDR3 loop reads CASSFRRQGARNTIYF. The CDR3 region has the DNA TGTGCCAGCAGCTTCCGTCGACAGGGGGCAAGAAACACCATATATTTT.

The rearrangement links TRBV7-4 to TRBJ2-7; 9 bases map to TRBD2. Germline trimming cut 0 bases from V and 0 bases from J; bases unmatched to any gene: 9. The CDR3 runs 18 residues. The germline V gene encodes CDR1 SGHVT and CDR2 SQSDAQ. DNA of the CDR3: TGTGCCAGCAGCTTAGCGGCGGGAGGGCCCCCTAGCTCCTACGAGCAGTACTTC. This translates into CASSLAAGGPPSSYEQYF.

This sequence joins TRBV7-8 and TRBJ1-1; D is unresolved. The end of the DNA fits TRBJ2-7 better, so the J call may be wrong. Germline assignment: CDR1 SGHVS and CDR2 FQNEAQ. This CDR3 has 13 residues. The CDR3 reads CASSLAWDYEQYF. In nucleotides, the CDR3 is TGTGCCAGCAGCTTAGCTTGGGACTACGAGCAGTACTTC.

This chain connects TRBV6-1 to TRBJ2-1; D possibly corresponds to TRBD1 (5 bases). The J call may be incorrect, as the DNA end agrees better with TRBJ1-2. This CDR3 comprises 15 residues. CDR1 and CDR2 (germline): MNHNS, SASEGT. The CDR3 DNA sequence: TGTGCCAGCAGTCTGGACACGACAACACCCTATGGCTACACCTTC. Its protein is CASSLDTTTPYGYTF.

This chain uses TRBV7-2 with TRBJ2-7; D not certain. The J call may be faulty, since TRBJ2-1 better matches the DNA end. CDR1 and CDR2 from the germline V gene are SGHTA and FQGNSA. The CDR3 covers 16 residues. The CDR3 region is CASSLAARRLGNEQFF. DNA of the CDR3: TGTGCCAGCAGCTTAGCGGCGAGAAGGCTGGGGAATGAGCAGTTCTTC.

In the case of this clonotype: Mismatch with germline at one junction end may stem from a read error. The V and J genes are TRBV7-6 and TRBJ2-3; possible D gene TRBD2, 6 bases. The J call may be mistaken, given a closer DNA end match to TRBJ2-7. Germline V gives CDR1 SGHVS, CDR2 FNYEAQ. The CDR3 contains 16 residues. The CDR3: CASSLESGEPYNEQYF. In DNA, the CDR3 is TGTGCTAGCAGCTTAGAATCGGGGGAGCCCTACAATGAGCAGTACTTC.

The chain employs TRBV15 and TRBJ1-5; maybe TRBD1 (5 bases). The CDR3 runs to 15 residues. The germline gives CDR1 LNHNV, CDR2 YYDKDF (reference sequence). Trimming pared 0 bases from V and 6 bases from J, leaving 12 bases between. This CDR3 reads CATSREGGFVQPQHF. In nucleotides, the CDR3 is TGTGCCACCAGCAGAGAGGGGGGGTTTGTTCAGCCCCAGCATTTT.

This clonotype was observed a handful of times. The rearrangement uses TRBV7-2 and TRBJ2-3; TRBD2 agrees at 7 bases. Germline V gives CDR1 SGHTA, CDR2 FQGNSA. This CDR3 has 16 residues. V was clipped by 0 bases and J by 3 bases; unmatched bases: 6. The CDR3 loop is CASSLARGWMTDTQYF. Written as DNA, the CDR3 is TGTGCCAGCAGCTTAGCGCGGGGGTGGATGACAGATACGCAGTATTTT.

This clonotype was detected many times. This rearrangement joins TRBV6-1 to TRBJ2-4, with 9 bases fitting TRBD1. This CDR3 comprises 20 residues. The J segment lost 0 bases and the V segment lost 6 bases, leaving 18 bases of the junction unmatched. From germline, CDR1 is MNHNS and CDR2 SASEGT. CDR3 sequence reads: CASRTKPGQGYAQAKNIQYF. As DNA, the CDR3 is TGTGCCAGCAGGACTAAACCGGGACAGGGATATGCTCAAGCCAAAAACATTCAGTACTTC.

V usage is TRBV7-2 and J usage is TRBJ2-1, with D hard to call. The tail of the sequence fits TRBJ2-5 better, so the J call may be wrong. CDR3 length equals 14 residues. The germline V gene has CDR1 SGHTA and CDR2 FQGNSA. The CDR3 protein is CASSFAANQETQYF. DNA for the CDR3: TGTGCCAGCAGCTTTGCGGCCAACCAAGAGACCCAGTACTTC.

The J gene is TRBJ2-5, the V gene TRBV7-9; TRBD1 agrees at 7 bases. Looked up from germline, CDR1 is SEHNR and CDR2 is FQNEAQ (reference sequence). CDR3 length equals 13 residues. The V segment lost 9 bases and the J segment 4 bases; nucleotides outside the gene matches: 8. CDR3 protein: CASRPSGGETQYF. The CDR3 nucleotides read TGTGCCAGTAGACCCTCAGGGGGAGAGACCCAGTACTTC.

The rearrangement links TRBV7-6 to TRBJ2-7, with 10 bases lining up with TRBD2. The closer fit of TRBJ2-1 to the DNA end suggests the J call may be wrong. CDR1 is SGHVS, CDR2 FNYEAQ, per germline. There are 15 residues in the CDR3. CDR3 coding DNA: TGTGCCAGCAGCTTAAGGCTAGCGGGAGATGGGGAGCAGTTCTTC. Its translation: CASSLRLAGDGEQFF.

The chain links TRBV28 to TRBJ2-1; D not resolved. The better agreement between TRBJ2-7 and the DNA end casts doubt on the J call. The V gene's germline CDR1 is MDHEN and CDR2 SYDVKM. This CDR3 region has 14 residues. The CDR3 DNA reads as TGTGCCAGCAGTTTAAGGGTTAGAACCTACGAGCAGTACTTC. Its translation is CASSLRVRTYEQYF.

The chain couples TRBV10-3 to TRBJ2-4, with TRBD1 matching 9 bases. The J call is uncertain, as TRBJ2-7 better fits the DNA end. The CDR3 contains 15 residues. The germline V gene encodes CDR1 ENHRY and CDR2 SYGVKD. CDR3 coding DNA: TGTGCCATCAGTGGCGGACAGGGGATTAACCACGAGCAGTACTTC. Translation gives CAISGGQGINHEQYF.

By frequency in the sample, this clonotype is medium-sized (0.01 to 0.1%). The V call is TRBV12-3 or TRBV12-4, the J call TRBJ2-7; D remains unclear. The CDR3 consists of 12 residues. V lost 11 bases and J lost 2, with 13 bases in between. The CDR3 bases are TGTGCCTCCTCCCCCGGGCCCTACGAGCAGTACTTC. Amino acid sequence: CASSPGPYEQYF.